Sequencing of this TCR beta chain was carried out in a study of blood T cell repertoires in COVID-19 (dated by TCRdb to the early 2020s). With regard to the full study: Samples covering the acute and convalescent phases of COVID-19 were provided by collaborators in the United States, Italy and Spain. The prospective study material was composed of cDNA or gDNA derived from T cells, B-cell-depleted T cells, or PBMCs. The dataset comprised deeply sampled blood TCRbeta repertoires from subjects exposed to, actively infected with, or recovered from COVID-19. The samples were drawn from the first 160 participants of the ongoing ImmuneRACE study and from 950 to 1,500 subjects provided by 6 global collaborators. The repertoires were released in a freely available public database meant as a resource for research on the immune response to SARS-CoV-2. HLA class I and class II types, where available, came from metadata supplied by the sample provider rather than from assay-based typing. Nearly every sample came with metadata listing a de-identified subject ID, COVID-19 status, age in years and sex. Overall results and qualifications from the work: Clinical and demographic metadata were provided uncurated, with the amount varying by source and participant.

TCRbeta CDR3 regions were amplified from genomic DNA using the immunoSEQ Assay, a bias-controlled multiplex PCR. In the authors' own workflow: The number of nucleated cells in each sample was estimated by amplification of reference gene primers within the assay. To quantify the absolute abundance of each unique TCRbeta CDR3 rearrangement, sequence reads were collapsed and filtered. For each sample, productive Simpson clonality was calculated by taking the square root of Simpson's diversity index across productive rearrangements. Held by TCRdb, this immuneACCESS table contains in-frame sequences only and omits some clones. Under half of the omission traces to an unresolved V gene where checked; the cause of the rest is unknown. V and J calls plus clone size are reproduced from that table; the DNA served to infer D and trimming. The sample has tens of thousands of clones on record, less than 95% of them singletons. Approximately 3% of the sample goes to the ten largest clones.

Worth noting for this clone: Its antigen remains unidentified. The input lacks base qualities; no much larger clone sits a single base away.

Whole blood was collected in K2EDTA tubes by collaborating institutions according to the institutions' own protocols. Collaborator samples were shipped for TCRbeta analysis as frozen whole blood, isolated PBMCs, or DNA extracted from either sample type. The germline V gene (reference sequence) sets CDR1 to LNHDA and CDR2 to SQIVND. V and J lose 7 bases and 1 base, and a span of 10 bases separates them. CDR3 length: 13 amino acids, cysteine to phenylalanine. The kept DNA is CDR3 alone, 39 bases in frame from the first base. Input material: peripheral blood. The clonotype was recovered from a man between 45 and 60 years old with acute or convalescent COVID-19. This chain joins TRBV19 to TRBJ1-1, and perhaps TRBD1 as D gene, on 5 matching bases. Read as DNA, the sequence is TGTGCCAGTATTAAAGACAGGAACACTGAAGCTTTCTTT. Translation gives CASIKDRNTEAFF. With all but the CDR3 taken from the reference TRBV19 and TRBJ1-1 genes, the full variable domain is: DGGITQSPKYLFRKEGQNVTLSCEQNLNHDAMYWYRQDPGQGLRLIYYSQIVNDFQKGDIAEGYSVSREKKESFPLTVTSAQKNPTAFYLCASIKDRNTEAFFGQGTRLTVV.